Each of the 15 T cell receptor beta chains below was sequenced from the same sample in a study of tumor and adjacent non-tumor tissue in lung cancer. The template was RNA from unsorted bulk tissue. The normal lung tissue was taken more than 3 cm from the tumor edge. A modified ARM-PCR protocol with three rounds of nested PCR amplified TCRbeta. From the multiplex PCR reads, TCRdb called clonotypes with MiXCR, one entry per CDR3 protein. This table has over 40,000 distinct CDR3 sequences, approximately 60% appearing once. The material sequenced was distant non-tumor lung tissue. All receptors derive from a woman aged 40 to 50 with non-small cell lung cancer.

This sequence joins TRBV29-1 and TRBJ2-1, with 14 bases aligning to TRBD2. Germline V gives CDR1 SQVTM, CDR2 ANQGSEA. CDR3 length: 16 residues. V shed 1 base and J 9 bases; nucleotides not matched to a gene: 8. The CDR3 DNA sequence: TGCAGCGTTGAAGCGATGACTAGCGGGAGGGGGGCTGAGCAGTTCTTC. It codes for CSVEAMTSGRGAEQFF.

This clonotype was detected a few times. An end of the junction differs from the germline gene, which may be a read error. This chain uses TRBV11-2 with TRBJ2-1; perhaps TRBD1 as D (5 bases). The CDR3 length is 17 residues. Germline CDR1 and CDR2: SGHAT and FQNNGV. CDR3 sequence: CASSLELFRALYNEQFF. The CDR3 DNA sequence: TGTGCTAGCAGCTTAGAGTTGTTCAGGGCATTGTACAATGAGCAGTTCTTC.

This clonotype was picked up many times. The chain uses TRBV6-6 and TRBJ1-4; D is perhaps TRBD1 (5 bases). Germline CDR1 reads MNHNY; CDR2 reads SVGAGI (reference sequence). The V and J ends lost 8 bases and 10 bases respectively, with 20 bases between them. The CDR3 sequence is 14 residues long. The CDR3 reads CASEGSGRDGKLFF. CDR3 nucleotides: TGTGCCAGCGAGGGGTCAGGGAGAGATGGAAAACTGTTTTTT.

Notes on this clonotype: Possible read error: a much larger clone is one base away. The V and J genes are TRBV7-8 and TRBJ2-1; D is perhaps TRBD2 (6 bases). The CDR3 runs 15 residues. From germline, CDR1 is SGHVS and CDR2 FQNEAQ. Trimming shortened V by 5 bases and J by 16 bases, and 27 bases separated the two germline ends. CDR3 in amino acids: CASSPPGTEARSAFF. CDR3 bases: TGTGCCAGCAGCCCACCCGGGACTGAAGCCCGGTCGGCTTTCTTC.

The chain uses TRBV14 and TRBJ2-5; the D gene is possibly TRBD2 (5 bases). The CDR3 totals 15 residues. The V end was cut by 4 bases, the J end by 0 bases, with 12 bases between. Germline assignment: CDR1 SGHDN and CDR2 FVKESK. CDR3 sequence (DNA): TGTGCCAGCAGCCCCCTGGCGGGCCACCAAGAGACCCAGTACTTC. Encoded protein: CASSPLAGHQETQYF.

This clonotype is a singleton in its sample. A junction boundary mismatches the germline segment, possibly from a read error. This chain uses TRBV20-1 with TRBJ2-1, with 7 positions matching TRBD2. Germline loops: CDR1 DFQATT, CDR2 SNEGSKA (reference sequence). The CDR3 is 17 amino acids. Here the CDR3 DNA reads TGCAGTGTTAGAGCGGCCCGGATTATGCGGGGGTACATTGAGCAGTTCTTC. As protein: CSVRAARIMRGYIEQFF.

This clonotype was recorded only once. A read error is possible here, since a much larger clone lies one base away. CDR3 in DNA: TGTGCCAGCGGCGGAAGCAATCAGCCCCAGCATTTT. This gives the protein CASGGSNQPQHF. The J gene is TRBJ1-5, the V gene TRBV7-9; D is unclear. This CDR3 has 12 residues. Trimming took off 8 bases at V and 1 base at J, with 6 bases between the two ends. Germline V gene data show CDR1 as SEHNR and CDR2 as FQNEAQ (reference sequence). Full variable domain (remainder filled in from reference TRBV7-9 and TRBJ1-5): DTGVSQNPRHKITKRGQNVTFRCDPISEHNRLYWYRQTLGQGPEFLTYFQNEAQLEKSRLLSDRFSAERPKGSFSTLEIQRTEQGDSAMYLCASGGSNQPQHFGDGTRLSIL.

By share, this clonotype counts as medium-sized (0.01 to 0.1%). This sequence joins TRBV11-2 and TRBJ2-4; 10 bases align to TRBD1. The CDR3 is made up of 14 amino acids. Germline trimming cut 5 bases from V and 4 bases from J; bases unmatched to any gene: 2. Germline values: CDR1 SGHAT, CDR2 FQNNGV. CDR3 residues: CASSLGQGKNIQYF. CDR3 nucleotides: TGTGCCAGCAGCCTGGGACAGGGGAAAAACATTCAGTACTTC.

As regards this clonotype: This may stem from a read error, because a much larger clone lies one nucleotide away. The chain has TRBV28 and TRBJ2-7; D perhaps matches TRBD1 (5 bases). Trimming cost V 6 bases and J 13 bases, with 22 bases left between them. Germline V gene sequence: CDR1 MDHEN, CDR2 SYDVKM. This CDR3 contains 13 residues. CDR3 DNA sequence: TGTGCCAGCAGCCCATCCGACCGGTTGGGGCATTACTTC. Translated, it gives CASSPSDRLGHYF. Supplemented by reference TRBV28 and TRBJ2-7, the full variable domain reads DVKVTQSSRYLVKRTGEKVFLECVQDMDHENMFWYRQDPGLGLRLIYFSYDVKMKEKGDIPEGYSVSREKKERFSLILESASTNQTSMYLCASSPSDRLGHYFGPGTRLTVT.

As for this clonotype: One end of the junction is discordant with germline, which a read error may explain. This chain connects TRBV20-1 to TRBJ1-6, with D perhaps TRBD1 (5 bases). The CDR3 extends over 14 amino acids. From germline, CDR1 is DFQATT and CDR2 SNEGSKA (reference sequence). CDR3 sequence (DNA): TGCAGCGCTAGAGTGGGGCGGGATAATTCACGCCTCCACTTT. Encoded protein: CSARVGRDNSRLHF.

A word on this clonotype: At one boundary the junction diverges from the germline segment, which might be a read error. CDR3 loop: CASRDGGDLSPHHF. As DNA, the CDR3 is TGTGCCAGCAGAGACGGGGGAGATTTGTCACCCCACCACTTT. The rearrangement links TRBV6-5 to TRBJ1-6; TRBD1 might be the D (5 bases). The CDR3 is 14 residues long. Germline lookup yields CDR1 MNHEY and CDR2 SVGAGI.

As DNA, the CDR3 is TGCAGCGCACTAGCGGGAGCTTTGGAGACCCAGTACTTC. Translating gives CSALAGALETQYF. The V call is TRBV29-1, the J call TRBJ2-5; TRBD2 matches at 11 bases. The CDR3 has 13 residues. The V segment lost 7 bases and the J segment 5 bases; nucleotides outside the gene matches: 6. Germline loops: CDR1 SQVTM, CDR2 ANQGSEA.

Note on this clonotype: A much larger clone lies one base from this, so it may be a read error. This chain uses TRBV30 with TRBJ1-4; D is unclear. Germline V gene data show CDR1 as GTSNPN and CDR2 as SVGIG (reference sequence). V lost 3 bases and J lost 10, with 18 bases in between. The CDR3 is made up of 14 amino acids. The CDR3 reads CAWRIGRGIGKLFF. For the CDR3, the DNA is TGTGCCTGGAGAATCGGTAGAGGGATCGGAAAACTGTTTTTT.

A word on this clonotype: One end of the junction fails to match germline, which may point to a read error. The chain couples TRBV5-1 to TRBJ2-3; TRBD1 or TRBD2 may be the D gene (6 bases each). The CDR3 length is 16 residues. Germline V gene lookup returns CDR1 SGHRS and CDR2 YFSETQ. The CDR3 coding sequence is TGCGCCAGCAGCGGGGGGACATACTCTAGCACAGATACGCATTATTTT. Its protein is CASSGGTYSSTDTHYF. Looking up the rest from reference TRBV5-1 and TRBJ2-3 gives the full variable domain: KAGVTQTPRYLIKTRGQQVTLSCSPISGHRSVSWYQQTPGQGLQFLFEYFSETQRNKGNFPGRFSGRQFSNSRSEMNVSTLELGDSALYLCASSGGTYSSTDTHYFGPGTRLTVL.

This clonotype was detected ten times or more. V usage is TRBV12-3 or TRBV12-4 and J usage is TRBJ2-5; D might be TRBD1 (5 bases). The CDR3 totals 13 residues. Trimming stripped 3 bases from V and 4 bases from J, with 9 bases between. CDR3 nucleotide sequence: TGTGCCAGCAGTTTCAACCAGGGAGAGACCCAGTACTTC. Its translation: CASSFNQGETQYF.